This T cell receptor (beta chain) stems from a study of blood T cell repertoires in COVID-19. Study at large: From the United States, Italy and Spain came samples of acute and convalescent COVID-19.

V lost 0 bases and J 0 bases, leaving 8 bases between the germline ends. The CDR3 has 15 amino acids. Germline V gives CDR1 LNHDA, CDR2 SQIVND (reference sequence). Generated by immunoSEQ multiplex PCR, the TCRdb table keeps only in-frame clones and is missing some. The sample lists about 59,000 clones, around 92% occurring once. The sequenced sample was peripheral blood. V and J are TRBV19 and TRBJ1-1; D not resolved. The TCR was taken from a human donor in a cohort sampled during active COVID-19. The CDR3 spells CASSIDSGMNTEAFF. CDR3 DNA sequence: TGTGCCAGTAGTATAGATTCGGGTATGAACACTGAAGCTTTCTTT.